A single sample gave rise to the 8 T cell receptor beta chains below, sequenced in a study of blood T cells in healthy people across ages. A J-beta primer mix and a sample-barcoded 5' primer were used in a second PCR of roughly 6 to 11 cycles. Each CDR3 protein is one row after TCRdb ran MiXCR on the 5' RACE reads. The sample comprises more than 900,000 distinct CDR3 sequences, roughly 28% of which are singletons, and roughly 10% rests with the top ten. The data also belong to a second study, concerning T cells of mothers and their children.

The sample consisted of blood. The receptor set was obtained from a woman in her thirties or forties in good health.

The CDR3 DNA follows: TGTGCCAGCAGTAAGGGTTCAACTAGCACAGATACGCAGTATTTT. It codes for CASSKGSTSTDTQYF. The chain uses TRBV27 and TRBJ2-3; D is ambiguous. Per germline, CDR1 MNHEY and CDR2 SMNVEV (reference sequence). Trimming took off 5 bases at V and 0 bases at J, with 12 bases between the two ends. The CDR3 is made up of 15 amino acids.

This clonotype was seen a few times. This rearrangement joins TRBV3-1 to TRBJ1-2; unclear D gene. Per the germline V gene, CDR1 is LGHDT and CDR2 is YNNKEL (reference sequence). This CDR3 is 13 amino acids long. The germline V and J ends were trimmed by 1 base and 10 bases, with 13 bases remaining between them. The CDR3 DNA reads TGTGCCAGCAGCCAAGCCCGGCAGGATGACTACACCTTC. It is translated as CASSQARQDDYTF.

The chain links TRBV28 to TRBJ2-5; 10 bases line up with TRBD2. Germline CDR1 MDHEN, CDR2 SYDVKM. The length of the CDR3 is 15 residues. V was clipped by 6 bases and J by 2 bases; unmatched bases: 6. CDR3 sequence: CASRYSGGPQETQYF. Here the CDR3 DNA reads TGTGCCAGCAGATATAGCGGGGGGCCACAAGAGACCCAGTACTTC.

The chain's CDR3 is CASTSIVVYNEQFF. CDR3 sequence (DNA): TGTGCCAGCACCTCCATCGTGGTCTACAATGAGCAGTTCTTC. The chain links TRBV12-3 or TRBV12-4 to TRBJ2-1, with no clear D. The CDR3 spans 14 residues. V lost 7 bases and J 3 bases, leaving 13 bases between the germline ends.

Only a few counts were recorded for this clonotype. The chain recombines TRBV7-2 with TRBJ2-2; possibly TRBD1 or TRBD2 for D (7 bases each). Germline assignment: CDR1 SGHTA and CDR2 FQGNSA. There are 15 residues in the CDR3. Trimming took off 3 bases at V and 5 bases at J, with 13 bases between the two ends. CDR3 nucleotide sequence: TGTGCCAGCAGCTTGAGGCAGGGGGGGACCGGGGAGCTGTTTTTT. Translating gives CASSLRQGGTGELFF.

The chain couples TRBV5-1 to TRBJ2-5; 12 bases agree with TRBD2. CDR1 SGHRS and CDR2 YFSETQ come from the germline V gene. Trimming cost V 2 bases and J 0 bases; bases outside gene matches: 5. The CDR3 totals 17 residues. The CDR3 DNA is TGCGCCAGCAGCTTACGGGCTAGCGGGGGGGACCAAGAGACCCAGTACTTC. Protein sequence: CASSLRASGGDQETQYF.

This clonotype was counted many times. The chain joins TRBV29-1 to TRBJ2-7; D is possibly TRBD1 or TRBD2 (5 bases each). Trimming took off 7 bases at V and 3 bases at J, with 16 bases between the two ends. The CDR3 contains 13 residues. Germline-derived CDR1 and CDR2 are SQVTM and ANQGSEA. The CDR3 spells CSGITGTNYEQYF. The CDR3, as DNA: TGCAGCGGGATTACCGGGACGAACTACGAGCAGTACTTC.

Notes on this clonotype: A junction end diverges from the germline sequence, so it may reflect a read error. This chain links TRBV7-2 with TRBJ2-1; unclear D gene. Germline CDR1 and CDR2: SGHTA and FQGNSA. The CDR3 runs 14 residues. CDR3 sequence (DNA): TGTGCCTGCAGCTTAGGGTGGTCCTACAATGAGCAGTTCTTC. It codes for CACSLGWSYNEQFF.